Given below is one T cell receptor (beta chain) in context. Its target antigen remains unknown. Base qualities are not at hand, and no much larger clone is one base apart. RNA was extracted using the RNeasy kit, and about 0.5 to 1 ug of the RNA was reverse transcribed with random hexamers. The immunoSEQ multiplex PCR assay, which covers 54 Vbeta and 13 Jbeta segments, was used to amplify TCR beta CDR3 regions. To correct PCR amplification bias, a synthetic template baseline was used for both primer optimization and computational correction. The study's own analysis went as follows. Only productive sequences were kept, with reads annotated to V, D and J genes according to IMGT and analyzed in immunoSEQ Analyzer. Clonality was computed as one minus Shannon entropy normalized by log2 of the number of productive unique sequences. Public and private clones were assessed among the 100 most prevalent clones of each patient and control. Clones were defined as Susac-specific if absent from the healthy and MS cohorts, from 1052 published viral clones and from other ImmuneACCESS disease sequences. The public reads were quality trimmed at Q25 with fastp and then assembled into clones with MiXCR by TCRdb, keeping productive beta chains. Here each entry gathers all rows of one CDR3 protein and keeps the most common genes and DNA. The V and J calls were determined by TCRdb, not by the authors. This sample has 100,000 or so distinct CDR3 sequences in its table, and around 94% of those were observed once. Clones ranked in the top ten supply over 0.3% of the sample.

CDR1 is given as DFQATT and CDR2 as SNEGSKA, both from the germline V gene (reference sequence). From its cysteine to its phenylalanine, the CDR3 spans 17 amino acids. Only the CDR3 DNA stays, 51 bases, in frame from base 1. Between the V and J ends, shortened by 6 bases and 4 bases respectively, the junction contains 25 bases. The sample comes from a study of CD8 T cells in Susac syndrome (dated by TCRdb to about 2019). Context from the whole study: Among the Susac syndrome patients who were sequenced, clinically active disease was present in six and clinical remission was observed in 8 or 9. Susac syndrome patients were therapy-naive, on corticosteroids (some also receiving IVIg), or on IVIg alone at blood withdrawal. Repertoire sequencing was used to test whether CD8+ T cell activation and differentiation in Susac syndrome was antigen driven. Here is what the overall study found, with its caveats: The number of individuals in the TCR sequencing and HLA analysis was recognized as being relatively small. No clonal expansion was detected in the CD4+ T cell repertoire of Susac syndrome patients.

Peripheral blood CD8+ and CD4+ T cells from healthy donors, Susac syndrome patients and multiple sclerosis patients were profiled using high-throughput TCR beta sequencing. The Susac syndrome patients fulfilled recently defined diagnostic criteria for either definite or probable disease. Bulk CD8+ and CD4+ T cells were purified magnetically by negative isolation, whereas CD8+ TEMRA cells were enriched by FACS. Blood was drawn into EDTA tubes, processed within 24 hours, and PBMCs were isolated by density gradient centrifugation. PBMCs destined for TCR sequencing were cryopreserved in liquid nitrogen and later thawed in a 37 °C water bath. Purity of sorted or isolated CD4+, CD8+ and CD8+ TEMRA cells was at least 90%.

The sequenced material came from CD4+ T cells from PBMCs. The receptor comes from a human donor with Susac syndrome. Recombination linked TRBV20-1 to TRBJ1-5, and perhaps TRBD1 as D gene, on 5 matching bases. The DNA sequence is TGCAGTGCGTTAGACTCCCTTGGCAGGGTCCAAAATCAGCCCCAGCATTTT. This translates into CSALDSLGRVQNQPQHF.